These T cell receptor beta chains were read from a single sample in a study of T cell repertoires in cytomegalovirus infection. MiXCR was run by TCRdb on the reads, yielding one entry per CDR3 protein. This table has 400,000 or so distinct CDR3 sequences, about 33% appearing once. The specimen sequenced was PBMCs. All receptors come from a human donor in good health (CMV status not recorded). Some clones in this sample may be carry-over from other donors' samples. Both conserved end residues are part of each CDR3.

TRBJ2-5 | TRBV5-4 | CASTTGTEETQYF
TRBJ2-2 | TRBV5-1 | CASSLMGQGSGELFF
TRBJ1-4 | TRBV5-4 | CASRPRGVEKLFF
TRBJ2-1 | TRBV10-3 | CAISESAAPRPYKEQLF
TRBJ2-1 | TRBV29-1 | CSVERVAYNEQFF
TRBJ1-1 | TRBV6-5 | CASSWGGGMNTEAFF
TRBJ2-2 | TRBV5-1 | CASSLGPNEQSGELFF
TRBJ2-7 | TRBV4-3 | CASSPARGFFF
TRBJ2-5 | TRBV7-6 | CASSLAGTGIRETQYF
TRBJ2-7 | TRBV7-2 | CSSSSAGTGGSYEQYF
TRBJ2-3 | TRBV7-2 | CASSLVSGGYYTDTQYF
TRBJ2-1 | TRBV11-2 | CASSSSTSGHYNEQFF